This entry concerns a single T cell receptor (beta chain). This clone was counted only a few times. The clone's antigen remains unknown. Qualities for individual bases were not recorded, and no much larger clone is one base off. The data belong to a study of blood T cell repertoires in COVID-19 (dated by TCRdb to 2018 to 2020). About the study as a whole: Collaborator samples came from the United States, Italy and Spain and covered acute and convalescent phases of COVID-19. The prospective study material was composed of cDNA or gDNA derived from T cells, B-cell-depleted T cells, or PBMCs. The dataset comprised deeply sampled blood TCRbeta repertoires from subjects exposed to, actively infected with, or recovered from COVID-19. The repertoires were released in a freely available public database intended as a resource for research on the immune response to SARS-CoV-2. The samples were drawn from the first 160 participants of the ongoing ImmuneRACE study and from over a thousand subjects provided by 6 global collaborators. The sample metadata nearly always contained a de-identified subject ID, COVID-19 status, age in years and sex. HLA class I and class II types, where available, came from metadata supplied by the sample provider rather than from assay-based typing.

Each collaborating institution followed its own protocols to collect whole blood in K2EDTA tubes. For TCRbeta analysis, collaborator samples were shipped as frozen whole blood, as isolated PBMCs, or as DNA extracted from either sample type. The paper as a whole reports these results and caveats: How much clinical and demographic metadata was included differed by source and by participant, and the metadata was provided uncurated.

TCRbeta CDR3 regions were amplified from genomic DNA by means of the immunoSEQ Assay, a bias-controlled multiplex PCR. The original methods were these. The number of nucleated cells in each sample was estimated by amplification of reference gene primers within the assay. Sequence reads were collapsed and filtered to measure the absolute abundance of every unique TCRbeta CDR3 rearrangement. Productive Simpson clonality was computed per sample as the square root of Simpson's diversity index over productive rearrangements. The table was pulled from immuneACCESS by TCRdb, which kept in-frame rearrangements only. Such tables lose some clones; where checked, under half of the loss comes from unresolved V genes, and the rest has no known cause. V and J calls plus clone size are reproduced from that table; the DNA served to infer D and trimming. This sample gives roughly 69,000 clones in total; about three quarters of them show up just once. The biggest ten clones account for roughly 5% of the sample.

V lost 6 bases and J lost 0 bases; the stretch between them is 11 bases long. From the cysteine through the phenylalanine, the CDR3 covers 14 amino acids. The kept DNA is CDR3 alone, 42 bases in frame from the first base. The germline V gene specifies SGHRS as CDR1 and YFSETQ as CDR2. What was sequenced was peripheral blood. The source of this sequence is a human donor in a cohort sampled during active COVID-19. This chain joins TRBV5-1 to TRBJ2-3; confidence is insufficient to name the D gene. The CDR3 here reads CASNLASSTDTQYF. In nucleotides, the sequence is TGCGCCAGCAACCTGGCTTCCAGCACAGATACGCAGTATTTT.